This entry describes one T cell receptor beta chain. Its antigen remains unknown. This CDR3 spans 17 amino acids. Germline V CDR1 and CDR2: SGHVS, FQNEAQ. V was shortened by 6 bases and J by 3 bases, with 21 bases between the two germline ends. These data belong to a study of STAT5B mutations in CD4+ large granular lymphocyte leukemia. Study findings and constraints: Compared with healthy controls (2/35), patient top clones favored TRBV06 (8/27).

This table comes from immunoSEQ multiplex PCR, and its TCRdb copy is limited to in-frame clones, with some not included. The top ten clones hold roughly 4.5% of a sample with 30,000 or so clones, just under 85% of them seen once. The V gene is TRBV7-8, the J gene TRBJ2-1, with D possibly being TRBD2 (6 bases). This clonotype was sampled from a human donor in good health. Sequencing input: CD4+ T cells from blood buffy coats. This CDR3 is CASRQGSGGANYNEQFF. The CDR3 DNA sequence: TGTGCCAGCAGACAAGGGTCTGGCGGGGCGAACTACAATGAGCAGTTCTTC.